These T cell receptor beta chains were read from a single sample in a study of blood T cell repertoires in COVID-19. Sequenced by immunoSEQ multiplex PCR; TCRdb stores in-frame clones only, minus some. This sample yields under 300,000 clones, of which roughly 84% are seen a single time; approximately 1.4% belongs to the top ten. The sample comprised peripheral blood. These receptors were taken from a woman aged 40 to 50 who had recovered from COVID-19. Both conserved end residues are part of each CDR3. The order of the fields is clone size, V gene, D gene, J gene, CDR3 protein, CDR3 DNA. The D gene is left open where the match is weak. Expanded clones get a size class; other rows say once, few or many, or leave the size out.

>.|TRBV9|.|TRBJ1-4
CASSPPQQGGNEKLFF
TGTGCCAGCAGCCCCCCTCAACAGGGTGGTAATGAAAAACTGTTTTTT
>.|TRBV4-2|.|TRBJ1-6
CASSQVWDNNSPLHF
TGTGCCAGCAGCCAAGTGTGGGACAACAATTCACCCCTCCACTTT
>.|TRBV6-2/TRBV6-3|.|TRBJ2-7
CASSYTVYEQYF
TGTGCCAGCAGTTACACGGTATACGAGCAGTACTTC
>once|TRBV11-2|TRBD1|TRBJ2-3
CASSSPGQGNAQYF
TGTGCCAGCAGTTCTCCGGGACAGGGTAACGCGCAGTATTTT
>.|TRBV12-3/TRBV12-4|.|TRBJ2-5
CASSQRDQETQYF
TGTGCCAGCAGTCAGCGGGACCAAGAGACCCAGTACTTC
>.|TRBV27|TRBD1|TRBJ1-2
CASSLRSGGFYGYTF
TGTGCCAGCAGTTTAAGATCAGGGGGCTTCTATGGCTACACCTTC
>.|TRBV5-1|TRBD1|TRBJ2-5
CASSLAPGQGAKETQYF
TGCGCCAGCAGCTTGGCTCCGGGACAGGGGGCGAAAGAGACCCAGTACTTC
>.|TRBV19|.|TRBJ1-4
CATRARSNEKLFF
TGTGCCACCAGGGCTCGGTCTAATGAAAAACTGTTTTTT
>.|TRBV27|TRBD1|TRBJ2-7
CASSLETGGYEQYF
TGTGCCAGCAGTCTAGAGACAGGGGGGTACGAGCAGTACTTC
>.|TRBV7-9|TRBD1|TRBJ2-2
CASSSPDRGPRYTGELFF
TGTGCCAGCAGCTCGCCGGACAGGGGCCCGAGGTACACCGGGGAGCTGTTTTTT
>.|TRBV2|.|TRBJ2-1
CASSEALPGTYNEQFF
TGTGCCAGCAGTGAAGCGCTTCCTGGTACTTACAATGAGCAGTTCTTC
>.|TRBV7-6|.|TRBJ2-5
CASRARGSAVGRQETQYF
TGTGCCAGCAGAGCCAGGGGTTCGGCTGTCGGCCGACAAGAGACCCAGTACTTC
>.|TRBV5-1|TRBD1|TRBJ2-5
CASSRGQPQETQYF
TGCGCCAGCAGCAGGGGACAGCCCCAAGAGACCCAGTACTTC
>.|TRBV11-3|TRBD1|TRBJ2-1
CASSLASQGGSDEQFF
TGTGCCAGCAGCTTAGCGTCACAGGGGGGTAGCGATGAGCAGTTCTTC
>.|TRBV10-3|TRBD1|TRBJ2-5
CAISDATQGAGVTQYF
TGTGCCATCAGTGACGCGACTCAGGGGGCAGGGGTTACCCAGTACTTC
>.|TRBV19|.|TRBJ1-1
CASSARAVNTEAFF
TGTGCCAGTAGTGCCAGGGCGGTTAACACTGAAGCTTTCTTT
>few|TRBV14|.|TRBJ1-1
CASSQDYKTGEAFF
TGTGCCAGCAGCCAAGATTATAAGACAGGTGAAGCTTTCTTT
>.|TRBV7-9|.|TRBJ1-6
CASTSAGSSSYNSPLHF
TGTGCCAGCACCTCTGCTGGGAGCAGCTCCTATAATTCACCCCTCCACTTT
>.|TRBV28|.|TRBJ1-1
CASSLSRKAFF
TGTGCCAGCAGTTTGAGTCGCAAGGCTTTCTTT
>.|TRBV27|TRBD1|TRBJ1-4
CASSSLGTDNEKLFF
TGTGCCAGCAGTTCCTTGGGGACAGATAATGAAAAACTGTTTTTT
>.|TRBV5-1|.|TRBJ1-4
CASRGSSNEKLFF
TGCGCCAGCAGGGGCTCGTCTAATGAAAAACTGTTTTTT
>.|TRBV30|TRBD1|TRBJ1-5
CAWSVWDRGDQQPQHF
TGTGCCTGGAGTGTATGGGACAGGGGGGATCAACAGCCCCAGCATTTT
>.|TRBV19|TRBD1|TRBJ1-5
CASQTGSVVINQPQHF
TGTGCCAGCCAGACAGGGTCGGTGGTTATCAATCAGCCCCAGCATTTT
>.|TRBV19|.|TRBJ1-3
CASKIGGSGNTIYF
TGTGCCAGTAAAATAGGGGGCTCTGGAAACACCATATATTTT
>.|TRBV10-3|.|TRBJ1-1
CAISEVRTQTTEAFF
TGTGCCATCAGTGAGGTTCGGACACAGACCACTGAAGCTTTCTTT
>once|TRBV19|.|TRBJ1-5
CASSRGNGNQPQHF
TGTGCCAGTTCTCGGGGGAATGGGAATCAGCCCCAGCATTTT
>once|TRBV7-9|TRBD2|TRBJ2-5
CASSPGLAGARTQYF
TGTGCCAGCAGCCCGGGACTAGCGGGGGCCAGGACCCAGTACTTC
>.|TRBV28|TRBD2|TRBJ2-5
CASSSWVAGAQGTAQYF
TGTGCCAGCAGTTCTTGGGTAGCGGGGGCCCAAGGTACGGCCCAGTACTTC
>.|TRBV7-9|.|TRBJ1-1
CASSLGGRGLNTEAFF
TGTGCCAGCAGCTTAGGGGGCAGGGGCCTGAACACTGAAGCTTTCTTT
>.|TRBV28|TRBD1|TRBJ2-2
CASSLGTGNTGELFF
TGTGCCAGCAGTTTGGGGACAGGGAACACCGGGGAGCTGTTTTTT